The 21 T cell receptor beta chains in this list originate from one sample, sequenced in a study of cytomegalovirus exposure and HLA in healthy donors. Amplification used 60 Vbeta primers and 13 Jbeta primers. Profiling relied on immunoSEQ multiplex PCR, and the TCRdb table lists in-frame clones only, not all of them. This sample's table has roughly 57,000 clones. The sample comprised PBMCs. The receptors shown here come from a woman aged 25 to 39 in good health and CMV-seropositive.

The rearrangement links TRBV5-1 to TRBJ1-3, with D unclear. V was trimmed by 0 bases and J by 4 bases, leaving 8 bases between them. The germline CDR1 and CDR2 sequences are SGHRS and YFSETQ. This CDR3 has 14 amino acids. The CDR3 nucleotides read TGCGCCAGCAGCTTGGCCACGGGGGGAAACACCATATATTTT. It translates to CASSLATGGNTIYF.

The J gene is TRBJ2-3, the V gene TRBV30, with a weak D call TRBD2 (6 bases). Trimming shortened V by 7 bases and J by 4 bases, and 18 bases separated the two germline ends. In germline, CDR1 is GTSNPN, CDR2 SVGIG (reference sequence). The CDR3 runs to 14 residues. CDR3 sequence reads: CAYGWRGISDTQYF. In nucleotides, the CDR3 is TGTGCCTATGGGTGGAGGGGCATCTCAGATACGCAGTATTTT.

The chain employs TRBV5-1 and TRBJ2-5; TRBD2 matches 7 bases. After removal of 4 bases from V and 2 bases from J, the junction contained 11 bases not matched to a gene. The CDR3 loop spans 16 amino acids. Germline V gives CDR1 SGHRS, CDR2 YFSETQ. Here the CDR3 reads CASSPIPGLEQETQYF. CDR3 DNA sequence: TGCGCCAGCAGCCCCATCCCTGGACTAGAACAAGAGACCCAGTACTTC.

This chain connects TRBV7-9 to TRBJ1-1; unclear D gene. This CDR3 contains 13 residues. CDR1 and CDR2 from the germline V gene are SEHNR and FQNEAQ (reference sequence). V lost 4 bases to trimming and J lost 1 base, with 7 bases between them. The DNA for the CDR3 is TGTGCCAGCAGCTCTACGGGGAACACTGAAGCTTTCTTT. Encoded protein: CASSSTGNTEAFF.

The rearrangement uses TRBV30 and TRBJ2-5; no clear D gene. Germline V gives CDR1 GTSNPN, CDR2 SVGIG (reference sequence). Trimming cost V 4 bases and J 3 bases, with 9 bases left between them. The CDR3 extends over 12 amino acids. The CDR3 is CAWNTLEETQYF. In DNA, the CDR3 is TGTGCCTGGAACACCCTTGAAGAGACCCAGTACTTC.

The rearrangement uses TRBV5-6 and TRBJ1-5, with 7 bases aligning to TRBD1. V trimming: 2 bases; J trimming: 4 bases; junction bases outside the gene matches: 3. This CDR3 has 14 amino acids. Germline values: CDR1 SGHDT, CDR2 YYEEEE. CDR3 sequence: CASSLKQGNQPQHF. Here the CDR3 DNA reads TGTGCCAGCAGCTTAAAACAGGGGAATCAGCCCCAGCATTTT. Combining the CDR3 with reference TRBV5-6 and TRBJ1-5 gives the whole variable domain DAGVTQSPTHLIKTRGQQVTLRCSPKSGHDTVSWYQQALGQGPQFIFQYYEEEERQRGNFPDRFSGHQFPNYSSELNVNALLLGDSALYLCASSLKQGNQPQHFGDGTRLSIL.

The chain couples TRBV30 to TRBJ2-1, with D maybe TRBD1 (6 bases). Trimming took 2 bases from V and 3 from J, leaving 8 bases between them. This CDR3 has 13 residues. Germline V gene data show CDR1 as GTSNPN and CDR2 as SVGIG (reference sequence). The DNA for the CDR3 is TGTGCCTGGAGTACGGGACACTACAATGAGCAGTTCTTC. Translating gives CAWSTGHYNEQFF.

Worth noting for this clone: One end of the junction varies from germline; a read error may be responsible. The chain uses TRBV6-1 and TRBJ2-7; 8 bases map to TRBD1. Germline values: CDR1 MNHNS, CDR2 SASEGT. The CDR3 consists of 12 residues. DNA for the CDR3: TGTGCCAGCAGTGAAGCGGCTGGGACAGGACCTTTC. Residues: CASSEAAGTGPF.

The chain employs TRBV13 and TRBJ2-1; 11 positions match TRBD2. The CDR3 is 19 residues long. CDR1 is PRHDT, CDR2 FYEKMQ, per germline (reference sequence). V lost 5 bases and J lost 2; bases outside the gene matches: 14. The CDR3 coding sequence is TGTGCCAGCAGCCCTCCGGGACTAGCGGAGGGAGGGGCCTACAATGAGCAGTTCTTC. Protein: CASSPPGLAEGGAYNEQFF.

The genes are TRBV6-4 and TRBJ2-3; 7 bases line up with TRBD1. V shed 5 bases and J 1 base; nucleotides not matched to a gene: 6. Germline CDR1 is MRHNA and CDR2 is SNTAGT. The CDR3 spans 15 residues. DNA of the CDR3: TGTGCCAGCAGTCTAGGACAGGACGGCACAGATACGCAGTATTTT. As protein: CASSLGQDGTDTQYF.

This rearrangement joins TRBV29-1 to TRBJ1-1, with D perhaps matching TRBD1 (5 bases). Germline V lookup: CDR1 SQVTM, CDR2 ANQGSEA. The CDR3 covers 13 residues. Trimming shortened V by 7 bases and J by 6 bases, and 18 bases separated the two germline ends. This CDR3 is CSAGGGGFPEAFF. The CDR3 DNA is TGCAGCGCCGGCGGTGGGGGGTTCCCTGAAGCTTTCTTT. The full variable domain, in which reference TRBV29-1 and TRBJ1-1 provide the parts outside the CDR3, is SAVISQKPSRDICQRGTSLTIQCQVDSQVTMMFWYRQQPGQSLTLIATANQGSEATYESGFVIDKFPISRPNLTFSTLTVSNMSPEDSSIYLCSAGGGGFPEAFFGQGTRLTVV.

The genes are TRBV29-1 and TRBJ2-1, with D tentatively TRBD2 (6 bases). The germline V gene encodes CDR1 SQVTM and CDR2 ANQGSEA. CDR3 length: 13 amino acids. Between the trimmed V and J ends, which lost 6 bases and 5 bases, there was a span of 14 bases. CDR3 loop: CSVVPGLDNEQFF. In nucleotides, the CDR3 is TGCAGCGTGGTCCCGGGACTTGACAATGAGCAGTTCTTC.

V gene TRBV2 combines with J gene TRBJ2-2, with 7 bases matching TRBD1. J lost 5 bases, V lost 6 bases, and 18 bases had no gene match. This CDR3 is built from 18 residues. Germline CDR1 SNHLY, CDR2 FYNNEI. DNA for the CDR3: TGTGCCAGCAGCCGAACAGGGGTTTTGCCGATGAAGACCGGGGAGCTGTTTTTT. This encodes CASSRTGVLPMKTGELFF.

V gene TRBV5-1 combines with J gene TRBJ2-1; weak D call: TRBD2 (6 bases). V shed 0 bases and J shed 4 bases, with 11 bases lying between them. Germline V gene sequence: CDR1 SGHRS, CDR2 YFSETQ. This CDR3 is built from 15 residues. CDR3: CASSLVGTPYNEQFF. DNA for the CDR3: TGCGCCAGCAGCTTGGTTGGGACTCCTTACAATGAGCAGTTCTTC.

This chain uses TRBV7-3 with TRBJ2-7; the D gene is possibly TRBD2 (6 bases). CDR1 and CDR2 (germline): SGHTA, FQGTGA. With 6 bases removed from V and 0 bases from J, the gap between germline ends came to 15 bases. The CDR3 spans 15 residues. CDR3 sequence: CASSSGTASSYEQYF. The CDR3 DNA reads as TGTGCCAGCAGTTCCGGGACTGCGAGCTCCTACGAGCAGTACTTC.

This chain connects TRBV4-1 to TRBJ1-1, with TRBD1 identical over 7 bases. This CDR3 contains 14 residues. J was trimmed by 5 bases and V by 4 bases; bases with no gene match: 7. Germline loops: CDR1 MGHRA, CDR2 YSYEKL. CDR3 residues: CASSPSARGTEAFF. The DNA for the CDR3 is TGCGCCAGCAGCCCCTCCGCCAGGGGGACTGAAGCTTTCTTT.

The chain is built from TRBV6-6 and TRBJ2-1, with a weak D call TRBD2 (6 bases). The V gene lost 7 bases and the J gene lost 3 bases, with 13 bases spanning the gap. The CDR3 has 14 amino acids. Germline values: CDR1 MNHNY, CDR2 SVGAGI (reference sequence). The CDR3 region has the DNA TGTGCCAGCATGGGCGGGGCGGGCTACAATGAGCAGTTCTTC. Protein product: CASMGGAGYNEQFF.

The J gene is TRBJ1-2, the V gene TRBV5-4, with D possibly being TRBD1 (5 bases). V was cut by 5 bases and J by 0 bases, with 14 bases left in between. Germline V gene data show CDR1 as SGHNT and CDR2 as YYREEE (reference sequence). This CDR3 is built from 15 residues. The CDR3 is CASRVALGANYGYTF. CDR3 DNA: TGTGCCAGCAGAGTGGCGTTAGGGGCTAACTATGGCTACACCTTC.

The V gene is TRBV5-1, the J gene TRBJ1-2; D remains ambiguous. Trimming stripped 0 bases from V and 2 bases from J, with 11 bases between. The CDR3 covers 15 residues. From germline, CDR1 is SGHRS and CDR2 YFSETQ. Here the CDR3 reads CASSLAGISNYGYTF. CDR3 sequence (DNA): TGCGCCAGCAGCTTGGCGGGAATTTCCAACTATGGCTACACCTTC.

The gene calls are TRBV9 and TRBJ1-2; D unclear. The germline V gene has CDR1 SGDLS and CDR2 YYNGEE. This CDR3 region has 11 residues. The V end lost 7 bases, the J end lost 8 bases, and 12 bases lay between the germline ends. The CDR3 reads CASRHSRGYTF. In DNA, the CDR3 is TGTGCCAGCCGACACAGCAGAGGCTACACCTTC.

The CDR3 sequence: CASSPGTGVDGEQYF. The CDR3 coding sequence is TGCGCCAGCAGCCCGGGGACAGGGGTCGACGGAGAGCAGTACTTC. The chain links TRBV5-1 to TRBJ2-7, with 10 bases identical to TRBD1. CDR3 length: 15 amino acids. V was clipped by 4 bases and J by 7 bases; unmatched bases: 11. The germline gives CDR1 SGHRS, CDR2 YFSETQ.